These 12 T cell receptor beta chains were sequenced from one sample in a study of shared clonotypes between healthy human individuals. Naive CD8 cells comprised CD45RO-negative, CCR7-positively selected cells, excluding terminally differentiated effector memory CD45RA+ cells. Generated by immunoSEQ multiplex PCR, the TCRdb table keeps only in-frame clones and is missing some. The repertoire holds roughly 2 million clones, about 95% seen once, with 0.85% to 1.3% in the top ten. The sample consisted of naive CD8+ T cells sorted from blood. The receptor set was obtained from a man younger than 35 in good health.

The V and J genes are TRBV5-3 and TRBJ2-4; the D is unclear. TRBV5-3 is designated an ORF whose function remains uncertain. CDR3 length: 14 residues. V lost 8 bases and J 1 base, leaving 13 bases between the germline ends. The chain's CDR3 is CARPHELAKNIQYF. For the CDR3, the DNA is TGTGCCAGGCCCCACGAACTGGCCAAAAACATTCAGTACTTC.

The chain is built from TRBV7-6 and TRBJ1-2; 12 positions match TRBD1. CDR1 SGHVS and CDR2 FNYEAQ come from the germline V gene. After removal of 1 base from V and 7 bases from J, the junction contained 7 bases not matched to a gene. CDR3 length equals 16 residues. CDR3 protein: CASSLDLGQGAGGYTF. CDR3 nucleotide sequence: TGTGCCAGCAGCTTAGATCTGGGACAGGGGGCGGGTGGCTACACCTTC.

As regards this clone: This specimen includes other DNA sequences encoding the same CDR3. The chain combines TRBV7-2 with TRBJ2-7; D perhaps matches TRBD2 (6 bases). CDR1 and CDR2 (germline): SGHTA, FQGNSA. The ends were cut back, 4 bases at V and 4 bases at J, with 11 bases in the middle. The CDR3 has 13 amino acids. The CDR3 region is CASSYGTSYEQYF. The CDR3 coding sequence is TGTGCCAGCAGCTATGGGACTTCTTACGAGCAGTACTTC.

The gene calls are TRBV4-3 and TRBJ1-2, with D uncertain. This CDR3 contains 13 residues. The V end lost 0 bases, the J end lost 6 bases, and 8 bases lay between the germline ends. Germline-derived CDR1 and CDR2 are LGHNA and YSLEER. The CDR3 is CASSQDGTDGYTF. CDR3 DNA sequence: TGCGCCAGCAGCCAAGATGGTACAGATGGCTACACCTTC.

The rearrangement joins TRBV29-1 to TRBJ2-7, with D possibly matching TRBD2 (7 bases). Germline values: CDR1 SQVTM, CDR2 ANQGSEA. V lost 7 bases and J 0 bases, leaving 13 bases between the germline ends. The CDR3 has 13 amino acids. In DNA, the CDR3 is TGCAGCGCCAAGGGGGGGAGCTCCTACGAGCAGTACTTC. Amino acids: CSAKGGSSYEQYF.

V is TRBV19 and J is TRBJ1-2, with no clear D. CDR1 is LNHDA, CDR2 SQIVND, per germline (reference sequence). The CDR3 totals 9 residues. V lost 3 bases and J lost 10, with 3 bases in between. CDR3 nucleotide sequence: TGTGCCAGTAGTATTGTCTACACCTTC. Its protein product is CASSIVYTF.

The gene calls are TRBV7-9 and TRBJ1-4; D ambiguous. The germline V and J ends were trimmed by 5 bases and 11 bases, with 27 bases remaining between them. Germline V gene lookup returns CDR1 SEHNR and CDR2 FQNEAQ (reference sequence). This CDR3 has 17 amino acids. The CDR3 reads CASSPPHLDVTRPKLFF. The CDR3 nucleotides read TGTGCCAGCAGCCCACCACATTTAGACGTGACCCGGCCGAAACTGTTTTTT.

The V call is TRBV10-2, the J call TRBJ2-1, with 12 bases matching TRBD2. V was pared by 5 bases and J by 7 bases, with 6 bases of the junction left unmatched. Looked up from germline, CDR1 is WSHSY and CDR2 is SAAADI. The CDR3 has 15 amino acids. The CDR3 DNA is TGCGCCAGCAGTCAGACTAGCGGGGGAGGGAATGAGCAGTTCTTC. Protein sequence: CASSQTSGGGNEQFF.

This CDR3 is CASSMGHEQYF. The DNA for the CDR3 is TGTGCCAGCAGTATGGGGCACGAGCAGTACTTC. The J gene is TRBJ2-7, the V gene TRBV9; maybe TRBD1 (5 bases). Germline V lookup: CDR1 SGDLS, CDR2 YYNGEE. There are 11 residues in the CDR3. V dropped 5 bases and J dropped 5 bases, with 8 bases sitting between them.

This clone was seen once. The V and J genes are TRBV5-4 and TRBJ2-1; D may be TRBD1 or TRBD2 (5 bases each). The germline gives CDR1 SGHNT, CDR2 YYREEE (reference sequence). There are 15 residues in the CDR3. Trimming took off 3 bases at V and 6 bases at J, with 16 bases between the two ends. For the CDR3, the DNA is TGTGCCAGCAGCTGGGGGTCCGGATCTCCCAATGAGCAGTTCTTC. Translating it yields CASSWGSGSPNEQFF.

With respect to this clone: The sample has other DNA sequences that encode this CDR3 too. The chain couples TRBV7-9 to TRBJ2-7; D is unresolved. V was clipped by 2 bases and J by 6 bases, with 5 bases between them. CDR3 length: 11 amino acids. CDR1 is SEHNR, CDR2 FQNEAQ, per germline (reference sequence). For the CDR3, the DNA is TGTGCCAGCAGCTTATTGCTCGAGCAGTACTTC. This gives the protein CASSLLLEQYF.

V usage is TRBV7-9 and J usage is TRBJ2-3, with TRBD2 matching over 9 bases. The CDR3 is made up of 16 amino acids. Germline lookup yields CDR1 SEHNR and CDR2 FQNEAQ (reference sequence). The V and J ends lost 4 bases and 0 bases, in that order; junction bases with no gene match: 5. The CDR3 loop reads CASSSETSGSTDTQYF. CDR3 nucleotides: TGTGCCAGCAGCTCCGAGACTAGCGGAAGCACAGATACGCAGTATTTT.